These 10 T cell receptor beta chains share one sample of origin, sequenced in a study of blood T cell repertoires in COVID-19. This table comes from immunoSEQ multiplex PCR, and its TCRdb copy is limited to in-frame clones, with some not included. The data show 20,000 or so clones, about 79% seen once. Specimen: peripheral blood. The source is a human donor in a cohort sampled during active COVID-19.

The rearrangement joins TRBV4-2 to TRBJ2-2; 13 nucleotides match TRBD2. CDR3 length: 18 residues. Looked up from germline, CDR1 is LGHNA and CDR2 is YNFKEQ. V shed 1 base, J shed 6 bases, and the junction held 8 bases outside the gene matches. The CDR3 DNA sequence: TGTGCCAGCAGCCAAGGTCGAGGACTAGCGGGAGTGGCCGGGGAGCTGTTTTTT. Residues: CASSQGRGLAGVAGELFF.

The chain couples TRBV7-3 to TRBJ2-2; D is ambiguous. V was pared by 2 bases and J by 6 bases, with 10 bases between. There are 14 residues in the CDR3. Per the germline V gene, CDR1 is SGHTA and CDR2 is FQGTGA. Here the CDR3 reads CASSLYSLPGELFF. The DNA for the CDR3 is TGTGCCAGCAGCTTATACTCTCTCCCCGGGGAGCTGTTTTTT.

The J gene is TRBJ1-2, the V gene TRBV24-1; 7 bases align to TRBD1. From germline, CDR1 is KGHDR and CDR2 SFDVKD. The CDR3 has 12 residues. The V and J ends lost 4 bases and 7 bases, in that order; junction bases with no gene match: 2. The CDR3 spells CATSEGGGGYTF. The CDR3 DNA reads as TGTGCCACCAGTGAAGGGGGCGGTGGCTACACCTTC.

This chain uses TRBV28 with TRBJ2-7; the D gene is possibly TRBD2 (5 bases). CDR3 length: 14 amino acids. CDR1 is MDHEN, CDR2 SYDVKM, per germline. Trimming stripped 3 bases from V and 0 bases from J, with 9 bases between. The CDR3 protein is CASSFAGNSYEQYF. The CDR3 DNA reads TGTGCCAGCAGTTTCGCGGGTAACTCCTACGAGCAGTACTTC.

The chain employs TRBV18 and TRBJ1-1, with 7 bases matching TRBD1. This CDR3 contains 14 residues. Germline CDR1 is KGHSH and CDR2 is LQKENI. After removal of 4 bases from V and 4 bases from J, the junction contained 6 bases not matched to a gene. The CDR3 nucleotides are TGTGCCAGCTCACAACAGGGGTCGGGCACTGAAGCTTTCTTT. It yields the protein CASSQQGSGTEAFF.

This sequence joins TRBV6-4 and TRBJ2-1, with 10 bases that match TRBD2. This CDR3 has 14 amino acids. J lost 9 bases, V lost 7 bases, and 9 bases had no gene match. Germline V CDR1 and CDR2: MRHNA, SNTAGT. DNA for the CDR3: TGTGCCAGCAAGGCGCTAGCGGGAGAGGTTGAGCAGTTCTTC. This translates into CASKALAGEVEQFF.

The V gene is TRBV7-9, the J gene TRBJ2-5, with 7 bases fitting TRBD1. With 5 bases clipped from V and 2 bases from J, the junction kept 5 bases outside the gene matches. Germline CDR1 and CDR2: SEHNR and FQNEAQ (reference sequence). This CDR3 contains 14 residues. In DNA, the CDR3 is TGTGCCAGCAGCCCGAGCAGGGGGCAAGAGACCCAGTACTTC. Amino acids: CASSPSRGQETQYF.

The chain combines TRBV19 with TRBJ2-7; 9 nucleotides match TRBD1. CDR1 is LNHDA, CDR2 SQIVND, per germline (reference sequence). This CDR3 comprises 16 residues. Trimming removed 6 bases from V and 7 bases from J; junction bases left unmatched: 16. This chain's CDR3 is CASRPPGTGKVGEQYF. The CDR3 DNA sequence: TGTGCCAGTAGACCGCCCGGGACAGGGAAGGTGGGAGAGCAGTACTTC.

The chain joins TRBV19 to TRBJ2-5, with TRBD1 as a possible D gene (6 bases). This CDR3 contains 13 residues. Germline assignment: CDR1 LNHDA and CDR2 SQIVND (reference sequence). The V and J ends lost 5 bases and 5 bases respectively, with 12 bases between them. CDR3 amino acids: CASSLQGKETQYF. CDR3 sequence (DNA): TGTGCCAGTAGTCTCCAGGGGAAGGAGACCCAGTACTTC.

The chain employs TRBV19 and TRBJ1-1; 8 nucleotides line up with TRBD1. This CDR3 spans 16 amino acids. Unmatched junction bases numbered 11, after V lost 5 bases and J lost 3 bases. The germline gives CDR1 LNHDA, CDR2 SQIVND (reference sequence). CDR3 coding DNA: TGTGCCAGTAGTCCGGACAGGGCCCGAGGAGACACTGAAGCTTTCTTT. Its protein is CASSPDRARGDTEAFF.